Following are 7 T cell receptor beta chains from one sample sequenced in a study of cytomegalovirus exposure and HLA in healthy donors. Assay used: immunoSEQ multiplex PCR; TCRdb lists only in-frame clones, some missing. In the table there are roughly 150,000 clones, approximately 86% of which are singletons. The sequencing sample was made of PBMCs. These receptors came from a man between 18 and 29 years old in good health and CMV-seropositive.

The V call is TRBV29-1, the J call TRBJ2-7; D may be TRBD2 (8 bases). The CDR3 sequence is 14 residues long. The V gene's germline CDR1 is SQVTM and CDR2 ANQGSEA. V was clipped by 4 bases and J by 0 bases, with 13 bases between them. The CDR3 coding sequence is TGCAGCGTTGTCGGGGGGGACAGCTCCTACGAGCAGTACTTC. This sequence encodes CSVVGGDSSYEQYF.

This clone was seen once. V usage is TRBV7-9 and J usage is TRBJ2-7; D might be TRBD1 (5 bases). Trimming removed 1 base from V and 7 bases from J, with 14 bases in between. In germline, CDR1 is SEHNR, CDR2 FQNEAQ (reference sequence). The CDR3 is 14 amino acids. The DNA of the CDR3 is TGTGCCAGCAGCTTAGGGCGCAGGGCGCGGGAGCAGTACTTC. Encoded protein: CASSLGRRAREQYF. The whole variable domain, filled in from reference TRBV7-9 and TRBJ2-7, reads DTGVSQNPRHKITKRGQNVTFRCDPISEHNRLYWYRQTLGQGPEFLTYFQNEAQLEKSRLLSDRFSAERPKGSFSTLEIQRTEQGDSAMYLCASSLGRRAREQYFGPGTRLTVT.

The chain uses TRBV7-9 and TRBJ2-1; 13 bases are shared with TRBD2. CDR1 and CDR2 from the germline V gene are SEHNR and FQNEAQ (reference sequence). The CDR3 sequence is 15 residues long. The V gene end was trimmed by 5 bases and the J gene end by 9 bases; junction bases not matched to a gene: 7. The CDR3 loop reads CASSPGLAGVVEQFF. The CDR3 bases are TGTGCCAGCAGCCCAGGACTAGCGGGAGTCGTTGAGCAGTTCTTC.

V usage is TRBV18 and J usage is TRBJ1-1; 9 bases agree with TRBD1. Germline values: CDR1 KGHSH, CDR2 LQKENI. Germline trimming cut 3 bases from V and 0 bases from J; bases unmatched to any gene: 5. The CDR3 is made up of 16 amino acids. For the CDR3, the DNA is TGTGCCAGCTCACCTAGACAGGGGGATGTGAACACTGAAGCTTTCTTT. Translating it yields CASSPRQGDVNTEAFF.

As for this clone: Other nucleotide sequences in the sample specify the same CDR3. V gene TRBV19 combines with J gene TRBJ2-7; 8 bases align to TRBD2. The germline V gene has CDR1 LNHDA and CDR2 SQIVND (reference sequence). V lost 2 bases to trimming and J lost 3 bases; unmatched junction nucleotides: 3. The CDR3 sequence is 14 residues long. The CDR3 here is CASSITSGSYEQYF. CDR3 DNA sequence: TGTGCCAGTAGTATAACTAGCGGCAGCTACGAGCAGTACTTC.

Regarding this clone: Mismatch with germline at one junction end may stem from a read error. The V gene is TRBV5-5, the J gene TRBJ1-1; 8 nucleotides match TRBD1. From germline, CDR1 is SGHKS and CDR2 YYEKEE (reference sequence). CDR3 length: 13 amino acids. CDR3 in amino acids: CASTLTGEAEAFF. In DNA form, the CDR3 reads TGTGCCAGCACCTTGACAGGGGAGGCTGAAGCTTTCTTT.

The V and J genes are TRBV11-3 and TRBJ2-7; the match to TRBD2 covers 10 bases. Germline V lookup: CDR1 SGHNT, CDR2 YENEEA. V lost 0 bases to trimming and J lost 5 bases; unmatched junction nucleotides: 10. The CDR3 length is 17 residues. The CDR3 DNA follows: TGTGCCAGCAGCTTAGATCGTTCTAGCGGGAGCTTCGACGAGCAGTACTTC. Translation gives CASSLDRSSGSFDEQYF.